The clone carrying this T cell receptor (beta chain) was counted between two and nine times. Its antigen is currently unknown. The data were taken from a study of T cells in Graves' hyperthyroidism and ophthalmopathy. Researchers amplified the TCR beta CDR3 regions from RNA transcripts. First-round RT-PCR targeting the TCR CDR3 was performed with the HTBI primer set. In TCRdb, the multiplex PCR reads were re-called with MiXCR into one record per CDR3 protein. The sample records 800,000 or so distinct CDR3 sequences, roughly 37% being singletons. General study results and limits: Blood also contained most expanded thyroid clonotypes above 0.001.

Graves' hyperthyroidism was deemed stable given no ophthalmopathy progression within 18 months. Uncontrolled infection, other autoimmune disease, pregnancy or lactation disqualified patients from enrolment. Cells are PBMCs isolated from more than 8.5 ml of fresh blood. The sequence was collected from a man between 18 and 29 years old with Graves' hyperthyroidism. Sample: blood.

For the CDR3, the DNA is TGTGCCAGTAGTAGGTTATCTAGCGGGACGGTCGGGGAGCTGTTTTTT. As protein: CASSRLSSGTVGELFF. The J gene is TRBJ2-2, the V gene TRBV19, with TRBD2 identical over 9 bases. CDR3 length equals 16 residues. Germline-derived CDR1 and CDR2 are LNHDA and SQIVND (reference sequence). Losses at the gene ends were 4 bases for V and 7 bases for J; bases not matched to a gene: 10.